This T cell receptor (beta chain) came from a study of regulatory T cells in long-lasting Graves disease. This CDR3 contains 12 residues. Germline V lookup: CDR1 MDHEN, CDR2 SYDVKM. Libraries of TCR beta came from iRepertoire HTBI primers plus Arm-PCR of CDR3 regions. TCRdb called the multiplex PCR reads again in MiXCR, with one record for every CDR3 protein. Of about 660,000 distinct CDR3 sequences in the sample, 25% to 35% were seen once. Time point noted: persistent/refractory GD, antithyroid drugs over 5 years with positive TRAb. PBMCs provided the RNA from which the TCR library was made. This chain links TRBV28 with TRBJ1-5, with D unresolved. TRBJ2-3 matches the DNA end more closely, so the J call is doubtful. The source was peripheral blood mononuclear cells (PBMCs), collected when the disease was refractory, from a patient treated with antithyroid drugs. The clonotype was recovered from a female donor with Graves disease. For the CDR3, the DNA is TGTGCCAGCAGTCCGGAACGACGCCCCCAGTATTTT. This sequence encodes CASSPERRPQYF.